The 17 T cell receptor beta chains reported below all come from one sample, sequenced in a study of blood T cell repertoires in COVID-19. TCRdb keeps only in-frame clones here, not all; method: immunoSEQ multiplex PCR. This table has tens of thousands of clones, just under 90% appearing once. Material: peripheral blood. The receptor source for this set is a human donor with active COVID-19. The donor label of this sample is uncertain.

V usage is TRBV7-8 and J usage is TRBJ2-7, with TRBD2 identical over 7 bases. The V and J ends lost 2 bases and 1 base, in that order; junction bases with no gene match: 14. CDR1 SGHVS and CDR2 FQNEAQ come from the germline V gene. The CDR3 has 18 amino acids. The CDR3: CASSLNVEGLAESYEQYF. In DNA, the CDR3 is TGTGCCAGCAGCTTAAACGTAGAGGGGCTAGCGGAGTCCTACGAGCAGTACTTC. Filled out from reference TRBV7-8 and TRBJ2-7, the complete variable domain reads GAGVSQSPRYKVAKRGQDVALRCDPISGHVSLFWYQQALGQGPEFLTYFQNEAQLDKSGLPSDRFFAERPEGSVSTLKIQRTQQEDSAVYLCASSLNVEGLAESYEQYFGPGTRLTVT.

The chain joins TRBV29-1 to TRBJ1-2; the D is unclear. Between the trimmed V and J ends, which lost 2 bases and 0 bases, there was a span of 13 bases. The CDR3 sequence is 15 residues long. Germline V gene lookup returns CDR1 SQVTM and CDR2 ANQGSEA. The CDR3 here is CSVERTGRANYGYTF. Here the CDR3 DNA reads TGCAGCGTTGAACGGACGGGAAGGGCTAACTATGGCTACACCTTC.

V gene TRBV7-6 combines with J gene TRBJ2-3, with 9 bases that match TRBD2. With 1 base clipped from V and 1 base from J, the junction kept 3 bases outside the gene matches. Per the germline V gene, CDR1 is SGHVS and CDR2 is FNYEAQ. The CDR3 runs to 16 residues. The CDR3, as DNA: TGTGCCAGCAGCTTAGGGCGGGGGGGTCGCACAGATACGCAGTATTTT. Translation gives CASSLGRGGRTDTQYF. Combining the CDR3 with reference TRBV7-6 and TRBJ2-3 gives the whole variable domain GAGVSQSPRYKVTKRGQDVALRCDPISGHVSLYWYRQALGQGPEFLTYFNYEAQQDKSGLPNDRFSAERPEGSISTLTIQRTEQRDSAMYRCASSLGRGGRTDTQYFGPGTRLTVL.

This chain connects TRBV7-2 to TRBJ1-3, with 7 bases that match TRBD1. The V gene end was trimmed by 7 bases and the J gene end by 2 bases; junction bases not matched to a gene: 2. The CDR3 has 13 amino acids. CDR1 and CDR2 from the germline V gene are SGHTA and FQGNSA. In DNA form, the CDR3 reads TGTGCCAGCACAGGGGGGCCTGGAAACACCATATATTTT. Translating gives CASTGGPGNTIYF.

This chain connects TRBV4-2 to TRBJ2-2, with 11 bases that match TRBD2. CDR1 is LGHNA and CDR2 is YNFKEQ in the germline V gene. The length of the CDR3 is 17 residues. V lost 6 bases, J lost 0 bases, and 6 bases stayed unmatched. Here the CDR3 DNA reads TGTGCCAGCAGGCTAGCGGGGGGCGGCTCGAACACCGGGGAGCTGTTTTTT. Amino acids: CASRLAGGGSNTGELFF.

V is TRBV4-3 and J is TRBJ1-2, with D maybe TRBD1 (5 bases). The CDR3 is 19 residues long. Germline-derived CDR1 and CDR2 are LGHNA and YSLEER. V was trimmed by 0 bases and J by 4 bases, leaving 24 bases between them. The CDR3 region is CASSQDLDVDRLRIYGYTF. As DNA, the CDR3 is TGCGCCAGCAGCCAAGATTTGGATGTCGACAGACTTCGTATCTATGGCTACACCTTC.

J is TRBJ2-7 and V is TRBV5-1, with D possibly being TRBD1 (6 bases). The CDR3 runs to 15 residues. V lost 4 bases, J lost 2 bases, and 16 bases lay in between. CDR1 is SGHRS, CDR2 YFSETQ, per germline. CDR3 sequence reads: CASSVTGTSPYEQYF. Here the CDR3 DNA reads TGCGCCAGCAGCGTCACCGGGACATCTCCCTACGAGCAGTACTTC. Full variable domain (remainder filled in from reference TRBV5-1 and TRBJ2-7): KAGVTQTPRYLIKTRGQQVTLSCSPISGHRSVSWYQQTPGQGLQFLFEYFSETQRNKGNFPGRFSGRQFSNSRSEMNVSTLELGDSALYLCASSVTGTSPYEQYFGPGTRLTVT.

This clone showed up just once. CDR3 in DNA: TGCGCCAGCAGCTTGGGTACACAATACGAGCAGTACTTC. This encodes CASSLGTQYEQYF. The chain couples TRBV5-1 to TRBJ2-7; D is unclear. V was clipped by 0 bases and J by 4 bases, with 8 bases between them. Germline V gives CDR1 SGHRS, CDR2 YFSETQ. The CDR3 runs 13 residues.

This chain joins TRBV5-1 and TRBJ2-7, with TRBD1 matching 7 bases. This CDR3 region has 13 residues. Losses at the gene ends were 4 bases for V and 1 base for J; bases not matched to a gene: 2. Germline loops: CDR1 SGHRS, CDR2 YFSETQ. As DNA, the CDR3 is TGCGCCAGCAGCACGGACAGGTCCTACGAGCAGTACTTC. Its protein product is CASSTDRSYEQYF. Full variable domain (outside the CDR3, taken from reference TRBV5-1 and TRBJ2-7): KAGVTQTPRYLIKTRGQQVTLSCSPISGHRSVSWYQQTPGQGLQFLFEYFSETQRNKGNFPGRFSGRQFSNSRSEMNVSTLELGDSALYLCASSTDRSYEQYFGPGTRLTVT.

V is TRBV29-1 and J is TRBJ2-5; 14 nucleotides match TRBD2. CDR1 is SQVTM and CDR2 is ANQGSEA in the germline V gene. The V gene end was trimmed by 2 bases and the J gene end by 1 base; junction bases not matched to a gene: 3. This CDR3 is built from 16 residues. CDR3 in DNA: TGCAGCGTTGAAAAGGGACTAGCGGGGGCCCAAGAGACCCAGTACTTC. It yields the protein CSVEKGLAGAQETQYF.

This sequence joins TRBV7-2 and TRBJ2-7; TRBD2 aligns across 8 bases. The CDR3 loop spans 15 amino acids. Per the germline V gene, CDR1 is SGHTA and CDR2 is FQGNSA. The junction had 7 bases not matched to a gene; V was cut back by 3 bases and J by 3 bases. This CDR3 reads CASSFSAGGDYEQYF. The CDR3 DNA reads as TGTGCCAGCAGCTTCAGCGCGGGGGGCGACTACGAGCAGTACTTC.

The J gene is TRBJ1-3, the V gene TRBV19; 11 bases align to TRBD1. Trimming cost V 4 bases and J 7 bases; bases outside gene matches: 3. The CDR3 covers 14 residues. CDR1 is LNHDA, CDR2 SQIVND, per germline (reference sequence). Here the CDR3 reads CASSSGQGANTIYF. The CDR3 DNA sequence: TGTGCCAGTAGTAGCGGACAGGGGGCTAACACCATATATTTT.

The chain combines TRBV7-9 with TRBJ1-2; D perhaps matches TRBD1 (5 bases). The V end was cut by 5 bases, the J end by 8 bases, with 18 bases between. Germline CDR1 SEHNR, CDR2 FQNEAQ (reference sequence). The CDR3 runs 14 residues. CDR3 sequence (DNA): TGTGCCAGCAGCAAACTGGGAGGGGACGGGGGCTACACCTTC. This sequence encodes CASSKLGGDGGYTF.

The V and J genes are TRBV9 and TRBJ2-3; the D is unclear. V lost 0 bases and J lost 7, with 12 bases in between. CDR1 is SGDLS and CDR2 is YYNGEE in the germline V gene. This CDR3 has 14 residues. The CDR3 here is CASSVGPLTNTQYF. The CDR3 bases are TGTGCCAGCAGCGTAGGCCCCTTGACAAATACGCAGTATTTT.

The V and J genes are TRBV5-3 and TRBJ2-7; TRBD2 matches 8 bases. TRBV5-3 is an ORF; its function is uncertain. V shed 1 base, J shed 5 bases, and the junction held 2 bases outside the gene matches. This CDR3 is 13 amino acids long. The CDR3 nucleotides read TGTGCCAGAAGCTTGCGGCGGGAGGACGAGCAGTACTTC. Its translation: CARSLRREDEQYF.

The rearrangement uses TRBV18 and TRBJ2-7, with a possible D match to TRBD2 (5 bases). The CDR3 has 15 amino acids. V gave up 6 bases and J gave up 6 bases, with 21 bases separating them. Germline loops: CDR1 KGHSH, CDR2 LQKENI. The CDR3 DNA follows: TGTGCCAGCTCGATGCAGGCTTCCCGAGAGGGCGAGCAGTACTTC. It yields the protein CASSMQASREGEQYF.

V and J are TRBV2 and TRBJ1-1; D may be TRBD1 (6 bases). The CDR3 runs to 13 residues. V lost 6 bases and J 1 base, leaving 9 bases between the germline ends. Germline CDR1 reads SNHLY; CDR2 reads FYNNEI. The CDR3 here is CASRGQRNTEAFF. In DNA form, the CDR3 reads TGTGCCAGCAGAGGACAGAGGAACACTGAAGCTTTCTTT.